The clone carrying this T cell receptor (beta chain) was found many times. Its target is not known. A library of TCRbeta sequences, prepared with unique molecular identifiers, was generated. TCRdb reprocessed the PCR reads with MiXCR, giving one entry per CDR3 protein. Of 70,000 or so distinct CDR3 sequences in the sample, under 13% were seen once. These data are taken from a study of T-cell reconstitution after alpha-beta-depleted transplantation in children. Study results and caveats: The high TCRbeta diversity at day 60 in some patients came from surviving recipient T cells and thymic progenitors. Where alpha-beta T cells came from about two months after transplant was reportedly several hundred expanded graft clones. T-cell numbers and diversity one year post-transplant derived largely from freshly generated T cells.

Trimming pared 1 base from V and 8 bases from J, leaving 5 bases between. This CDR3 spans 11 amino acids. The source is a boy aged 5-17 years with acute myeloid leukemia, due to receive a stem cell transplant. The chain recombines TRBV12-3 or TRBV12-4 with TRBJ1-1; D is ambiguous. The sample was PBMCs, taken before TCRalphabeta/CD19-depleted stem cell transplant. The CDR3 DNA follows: TGTGCCAGCAGTTTAGAGCGAGAAGCTTTCTTT. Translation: CASSLEREAFF.